A selection of T cell receptor beta chains follows, all from one sample in a study of OX40 agonist ivuxolimab in advanced cancers. Measured with immunoSEQ multiplex PCR; TCRdb has only the in-frame clones, and not every one. The table has about 79,000 clones, 94% seen once. The sample was CD4+ or CD8+ T cells sorted from blood, taken in a trial of the OX40 agonist ivuxolimab. These receptors came from an adult with an advanced solid tumor such as melanoma, head and neck, liver or kidney cancer. Both conserved end residues are part of each CDR3. Fields, in order: V gene, CDR3 length, clone size, D gene, J gene, CDR3 protein. D genes are given only for firm matches. The listing skips clone size in some rows; elsewhere it reads once, few, many or a size class.

>TRBV27|14|few|TRBD1|TRBJ1-1
CASSFGTGNTEAFF
>TRBV9|14|NA|NA|TRBJ1-3
CASSAPGEEDTIYF
>TRBV7-8|15|NA|NA|TRBJ2-7
CASRSDRGETYEQYF
>TRBV10-1|16|NA|NA|TRBJ1-2
CASSELTAQPNYGYTF
>TRBV28|13|NA|TRBD1|TRBJ2-7
CASSSSTGGEQYF
>TRBV18|14|NA|TRBD1|TRBJ1-1
CASSPDRTQDEAFF
>TRBV2|14|NA|NA|TRBJ1-4
CASSESWVDEKLFF
>TRBV5-6|13|NA|NA|TRBJ1-2
CASSLGGPGGYTF
>TRBV7-3|14|NA|NA|TRBJ2-7
CASSLMGGAYEQYF
>TRBV5-8|15|NA|NA|TRBJ1-2
CASSLYDGAVYGYTF
>TRBV19|15|NA|TRBD2|TRBJ2-7
CASSIGGRAANEQYF
>TRBV27|13|once|NA|TRBJ1-2
CASSSTGNYGYTF
>TRBV14|17|NA|TRBD1|TRBJ1-1
CASSPRFGTVMNTEAFF
>TRBV4-1|21|NA|TRBD2|TRBJ2-7
CASSQDWTVRRPGSGGGEQYF
>TRBV5-4|13|NA|TRBD2|TRBJ2-3
CASSETSPDTQYF
>TRBV27|17|once|TRBD2|TRBJ2-2
CASTQWGTSGSPGELFF
>TRBV2|18|NA|TRBD1|TRBJ1-1
CASTPFWDRGRLDTEAFF
>TRBV27|16|NA|TRBD1|TRBJ1-5
CASSPDRDFSNQPQHF
>TRBV7-9|14|NA|NA|TRBJ2-5
CASSLASYQETQYF
>TRBV7-6|15|NA|TRBD2|TRBJ2-7
CASSPRLAGGNEQYF
>TRBV6-5|15|once|NA|TRBJ2-2
CASSYSAGEPGELFF
>TRBV29-1|13|NA|TRBD2|TRBJ2-7
CSVLTSGSYEQYF
>TRBV12-5|13|NA|NA|TRBJ1-1
CASGFGQNTEAFF
>TRBV5-5|15|NA|NA|TRBJ2-7
CASSLMGGGGYEQYF
>TRBV4-1|14|NA|NA|TRBJ1-2
CASSQDPDTYGYTF
>TRBV29-1|12|NA|NA|TRBJ2-5
CSVEAGKETQYF
>TRBV11-1|14|NA|NA|TRBJ1-2
CASTLRGDGYGYTF
>TRBV5-4|14|NA|TRBD2|TRBJ2-7
CASSSGTSGYEQYF
>TRBV7-2|14|NA|NA|TRBJ2-5
CASSSLGGWETQYF
>TRBV27|14|NA|TRBD2|NA
CASSSGLVESEQYF
>TRBV6-5|14|NA|NA|TRBJ2-7
CASSSQRVDYEQYF
>TRBV2|14|NA|NA|TRBJ1-1
CASSYRAENTEAFF
>TRBV7-6|15|NA|NA|TRBJ1-3
CASSLDRTVGNTIYF
>TRBV9|14|medium-sized|NA|TRBJ2-3
CASSAPITTDTQYF
>TRBV29-1|11|NA|NA|TRBJ2-7
CSVDDNYEQYF
>TRBV7-3|13|NA|NA|TRBJ2-3
CASSFRDTDTQYF
>TRBV13|14|NA|TRBD1|TRBJ2-7
CASSLGQGDHEQYF
>TRBV27|15|NA|NA|TRBJ1-2
CASSFQGTDPYGYTF
>TRBV10-2|17|NA|TRBD1|TRBJ2-4
CASSRTGETLAKNIQYF
>TRBV10-1|13|NA|NA|TRBJ2-2
CASSEFDTGELFF
>TRBV14|16|NA|NA|TRBJ2-5
CASSLITGARQETQYF
>TRBV5-4|15|NA|NA|TRBJ1-1
CASSLAPIPNTEAFF
>TRBV11-2|15|once|TRBD1|TRBJ1-1
CASSLLGQLNTEAFF
>TRBV29-1|13|NA|NA|TRBJ2-3
CSVGDMNTDTQYF
>TRBV11-2|15|NA|NA|TRBJ2-7
CASSLDPGGSNEQYF
>TRBV7-3|14|NA|NA|TRBJ2-3
CASSLMTGTDTQYF
>TRBV18|16|few|TRBD1|TRBJ1-5
CASSPDRGGGNQPQHF
>TRBV19|15|NA|NA|TRBJ2-1
CASSIYRDPYNEQFF
>TRBV19|15|NA|NA|TRBJ1-5
CASSMGRTDLQPQHF
>TRBV7-7|12|NA|NA|TRBJ2-2
CASSLGAGELFF